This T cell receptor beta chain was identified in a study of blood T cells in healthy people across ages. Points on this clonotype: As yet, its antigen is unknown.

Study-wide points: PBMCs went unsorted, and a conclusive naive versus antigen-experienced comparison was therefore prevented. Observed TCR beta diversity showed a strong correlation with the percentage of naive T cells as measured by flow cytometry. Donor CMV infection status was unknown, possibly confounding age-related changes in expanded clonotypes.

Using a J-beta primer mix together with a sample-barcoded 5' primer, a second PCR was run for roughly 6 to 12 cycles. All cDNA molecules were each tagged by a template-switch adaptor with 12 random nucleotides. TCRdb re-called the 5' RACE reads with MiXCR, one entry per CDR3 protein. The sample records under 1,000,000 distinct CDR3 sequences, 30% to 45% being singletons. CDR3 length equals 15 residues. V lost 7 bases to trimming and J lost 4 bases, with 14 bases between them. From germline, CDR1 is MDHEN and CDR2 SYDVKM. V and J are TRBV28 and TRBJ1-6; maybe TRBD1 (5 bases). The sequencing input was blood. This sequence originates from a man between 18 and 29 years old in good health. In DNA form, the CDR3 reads TGTGCCAGCACCACTCTACGGGGGTATAATTCACCCCTCCACTTT. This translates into CASTTLRGYNSPLHF.